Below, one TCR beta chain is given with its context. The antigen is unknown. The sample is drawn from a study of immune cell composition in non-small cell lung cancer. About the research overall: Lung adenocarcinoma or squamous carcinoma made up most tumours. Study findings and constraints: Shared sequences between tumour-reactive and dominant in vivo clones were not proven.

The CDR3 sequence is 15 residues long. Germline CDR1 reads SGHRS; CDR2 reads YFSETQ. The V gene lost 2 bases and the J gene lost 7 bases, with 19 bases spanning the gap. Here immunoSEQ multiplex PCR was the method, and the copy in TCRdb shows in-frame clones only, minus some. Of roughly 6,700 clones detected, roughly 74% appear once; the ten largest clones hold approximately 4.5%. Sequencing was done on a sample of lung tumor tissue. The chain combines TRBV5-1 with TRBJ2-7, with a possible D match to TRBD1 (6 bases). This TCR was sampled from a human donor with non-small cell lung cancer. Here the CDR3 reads CASSFSTTGLSEQYF. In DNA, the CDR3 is TGCGCCAGCAGCTTTAGTACAACAGGGTTAAGTGAGCAGTACTTC.